What follows describes a single T cell receptor beta chain. These data are taken from a study of blood T cell repertoires in COVID-19. Trimming cost V 1 base and J 5 bases, with 15 bases left between them. Germline CDR1 SGHAT, CDR2 FQNNGV. CDR3 length equals 16 residues. This table comes from immunoSEQ multiplex PCR, and its TCRdb copy is limited to in-frame clones, with some not included. The table records 200,000 to 250,000 clones, roughly 80% of them present only once. Residents of 24 US areas, aged about 18 to 95 years, made up the participants. Sequencing used PBMCs or T cells enriched from blood (not recorded which). This chain connects TRBV11-2 to TRBJ1-3; D is perhaps TRBD1 (5 bases). The TCR comes from a woman aged 40 to 55 with acute COVID-19. The CDR3 DNA reads as TGTGCCAGCAGCTTAGGAAAGGGGCGTGCGCGAAACACCATATATTTT. It translates to CASSLGKGRARNTIYF.